This passage covers 32 T cell receptor beta chains from one sample sequenced in a study of identical twins. TCRdb reanalysed the 5' RACE reads using MiXCR and keeps one entry per CDR3 protein. The sample lists 1,800,000 or so distinct CDR3 sequences; about 32% were seen once. Input material: cord blood. The receptors derive from a newborn girl in good health.

This chain links TRBV5-1 with TRBJ1-2; perhaps TRBD1 as D (5 bases). Between the trimmed V and J ends, which lost 0 bases and 8 bases, there was a span of 17 bases. The length of the CDR3 is 15 residues. The germline V gene has CDR1 SGHRS and CDR2 YFSETQ. CDR3 nucleotide sequence: TGCGCCAGCAGCTTGGAAGTTTATGGGACCCAAGGCTACACCTTC. Its translation: CASSLEVYGTQGYTF.

The chain uses TRBV5-1 and TRBJ2-1, with 12 positions matching TRBD2. Germline values: CDR1 SGHRS, CDR2 YFSETQ. This CDR3 is built from 20 residues. With 4 bases clipped from V and 0 bases from J, the junction kept 14 bases outside the gene matches. DNA of the CDR3: TGCGCCAGCAGCGTACCTAGCGGGAGGGCCCTAGGATCCTCCTACAATGAGCAGTTCTTC. Its translation: CASSVPSGRALGSSYNEQFF. Variable domain in full (rest from reference TRBV5-1 and TRBJ2-1): KAGVTQTPRYLIKTRGQQVTLSCSPISGHRSVSWYQQTPGQGLQFLFEYFSETQRNKGNFPGRFSGRQFSNSRSEMNVSTLELGDSALYLCASSVPSGRALGSSYNEQFFGPGTRLTVL.

The chain joins TRBV20-1 to TRBJ2-2; 11 bases are shared with TRBD2. The CDR3 totals 17 residues. Germline V gives CDR1 DFQATT, CDR2 SNEGSKA (reference sequence). Germline trimming cut 2 bases from V and 2 bases from J; bases unmatched to any gene: 7. The CDR3 loop reads CSARSSSGRPNTGELFF. The CDR3, as DNA: TGCAGTGCTAGATCGTCTAGCGGGAGGCCTAACACCGGGGAGCTGTTTTTT.

This chain uses TRBV15 with TRBJ2-5; the D is unclear. Trimming pared 0 bases from V and 1 base from J, leaving 3 bases between. Germline assignment: CDR1 LNHNV and CDR2 YYDKDF (reference sequence). This CDR3 has 13 amino acids. This chain's CDR3 is CATSREVQETQYF. The CDR3 DNA reads TGTGCCACCAGCAGAGAAGTCCAAGAGACCCAGTACTTC.

This clonotype occurred a few times. V gene TRBV15 combines with J gene TRBJ2-5, with TRBD2 as a possible D gene (6 bases). V lost 0 bases to trimming and J lost 11 bases, with 13 bases between them. This CDR3 has 13 residues. Germline lookup yields CDR1 LNHNV and CDR2 YYDKDF (reference sequence). The CDR3 loop reads CATSREEGREQYF. CDR3 sequence (DNA): TGTGCCACCAGCAGAGAGGAGGGCAGGGAGCAGTACTTC.

The rearrangement links TRBV7-3 to TRBJ2-7, with 10 bases aligning to TRBD2. The end of the DNA aligns better with TRBJ2-5, so the J call may be wrong. CDR3 length equals 14 residues. From germline, CDR1 is SGHTA and CDR2 FQGTGA. CDR3 nucleotides: TGTGCCAGCAGCGCAGCGGGAGGGCGAAAGACCCAGTACTTC. It specifies CASSAAGGRKTQYF.

This clonotype was recorded at least ten times. The genes are TRBV4-2 and TRBJ2-1; D is uncertain. CDR3 length: 13 residues. Germline values: CDR1 LGHNA, CDR2 YNFKEQ. Trimming stripped 0 bases from V and 4 bases from J, with 4 bases between. The CDR3: CASSQDGYNEQFF. In DNA form, the CDR3 reads TGTGCCAGCAGCCAAGATGGGTACAATGAGCAGTTCTTC.

J is TRBJ2-7 and V is TRBV4-1; possible D gene TRBD2, 5 bases. The CDR3 covers 14 residues. V lost 1 base to trimming and J lost 3 bases, with 10 bases between them. Germline V gene data show CDR1 as MGHRA and CDR2 as YSYEKL. CDR3: CASSQAVAYYEQYF. As DNA, the CDR3 is TGCGCCAGCAGCCAAGCAGTAGCGTACTACGAGCAGTACTTC.

The CDR3 nucleotides are TGTGCCACCAGTGATTCCGGGAGTTACCAGCCCCAGCATTTT. Amino acid sequence: CATSDSGSYQPQHF. V usage is TRBV24-1 and J usage is TRBJ1-5; D is unclear. The CDR3 length is 14 residues. V gave up 2 bases and J gave up 7 bases, with 11 bases separating them. Germline V lookup: CDR1 KGHDR, CDR2 SFDVKD.

This clonotype appeared once. V and J are TRBV12-3 or TRBV12-4 and TRBJ2-4; tentative D call: TRBD2 (6 bases). Deletions cut 6 bases from V and 8 bases from J, with 14 bases between. The CDR3 has 13 residues. The CDR3 reads CASSLAGQDIQYF. The DNA of the CDR3 is TGTGCCAGCAGCCTGGCGGGGCAGGACATTCAGTACTTC.

In the case of this clonotype: Compared with germline, one end of the junction differs, possibly owing to a read error. The rearrangement links TRBV27 to TRBJ2-1, with 7 bases fitting TRBD2. This CDR3 has 12 amino acids. Looked up from germline, CDR1 is MNHEY and CDR2 is SMNVEV (reference sequence). The DNA for the CDR3 is TGTGCCAGCAGTTGGGACTACAATGAGCGGTTCTTC. Its translation: CASSWDYNERFF.

V gene TRBV20-1 combines with J gene TRBJ2-1; D remains ambiguous. The DNA end is more similar to TRBJ2-7, so the J call may be wrong. Germline-derived CDR1 and CDR2 are DFQATT and SNEGSKA (reference sequence). CDR3 length equals 14 residues. CDR3 DNA: TGCAGTGCTAGAGATCTCTCCATGAACAATGAGCAGTACTTC. Translation: CSARDLSMNNEQYF.

The chain uses TRBV5-1 and TRBJ2-3; tentative D call: TRBD1 (5 bases). Germline lookup yields CDR1 SGHRS and CDR2 YFSETQ. Trimming stripped 4 bases from V and 1 base from J, with 10 bases between. The length of the CDR3 is 14 residues. This CDR3 is CASSPDTGTDTQYF. The CDR3 coding sequence is TGCGCCAGCAGCCCGGACACGGGCACAGATACGCAGTATTTT.

This chain links TRBV20-1 with TRBJ2-3, with TRBD1 identical over 7 bases. This CDR3 is 16 amino acids long. The V segment lost 1 base and the J segment 1 base; nucleotides outside the gene matches: 8. Germline CDR1 reads DFQATT; CDR2 reads SNEGSKA (reference sequence). Written as DNA, the CDR3 is TGCAGTGCTAGAGTTGTGGTAGGACAGGGCACAGATACGCAGTATTTT. Translation: CSARVVVGQGTDTQYF.

A word on this clonotype: Being one base from a much bigger clone, this may be a read error. V and J are TRBV3-1 and TRBJ2-1; the match to TRBD2 covers 8 bases. TRBJ2-7 explains the end of the DNA better; the J call may be wrong. The CDR3 has 21 amino acids. The germline gives CDR1 LGHDT, CDR2 YNNKEL (reference sequence). The CDR3 bases are TGTGCCAGCAGCCCCCTCCCCTCCGGCAGCGAACTAGCGGTAAAGTACAATGAGCAGTACTTC. Amino acids: CASSPLPSGSELAVKYNEQYF.

In nucleotides, the CDR3 is TGTGCCAGCAGCTTTGGGGCGGCAGGAGGGGCCCAGTACTTC. Its translation is CASSFGAAGGAQYF. The chain has TRBV11-3 and TRBJ2-7; D possibly corresponds to TRBD2 (6 bases). Germline V lookup: CDR1 SGHNT, CDR2 YENEEA. Trimming removed 3 bases at V and 10 bases at J, with 19 bases between. This CDR3 region has 14 residues. The full variable domain, completed using reference TRBV11-3 and TRBJ2-7, is EAGVVQSPRYKIIEKKQPVAFWCNPISGHNTLYWYLQNLGQGPELLIRYENEEAVDDSQLPKDRFSAERLKGVDSTLKIQPAELGDSAVYLCASSFGAAGGAQYFGPGTRLTVT.

The rearrangement links TRBV6-5 to TRBJ1-5, with 7 bases lining up with TRBD1. Germline CDR1 MNHEY, CDR2 SVGAGI. V lost 8 bases to trimming and J lost 7 bases; unmatched junction nucleotides: 11. The CDR3 spans 14 residues. The CDR3 sequence: CASSRGGADQPQHF. Here the CDR3 DNA reads TGTGCCAGCTCCCGAGGGGGCGCTGACCAGCCCCAGCATTTT.

This clonotype was counted ten times or more. The chain links TRBV29-1 to TRBJ2-5; 7 nucleotides match TRBD2. Unmatched junction bases numbered 2, after V lost 5 bases and J lost 2 bases. Germline V gene sequence: CDR1 SQVTM, CDR2 ANQGSEA. The CDR3 contains 12 residues. This CDR3 reads CSVSAGQETQYF. The CDR3 coding sequence is TGCAGCGTTTCAGCGGGGCAAGAGACCCAGTACTTC.

This clonotype was recorded at least ten times. V is TRBV6-1 and J is TRBJ2-4; D is ambiguous. CDR3 size: 14 residues. Germline loops: CDR1 MNHNS, CDR2 SASEGT. V gave up 1 base and J gave up 0 bases, with 4 bases separating them. The CDR3 spells CASSEGVAKNIQYF. Here the CDR3 DNA reads TGTGCCAGCAGTGAAGGCGTAGCCAAAAACATTCAGTACTTC.

Worth noting for this clonotype: This may stem from a read error, because a much larger clone lies one nucleotide away. The rearrangement joins TRBV4-2 to TRBJ2-7; the match to TRBD2 covers 7 bases. Losses at the gene ends were 0 bases for V and 7 bases for J; bases not matched to a gene: 15. Germline values: CDR1 LGHNA, CDR2 YNFKEQ. There are 17 residues in the CDR3. The CDR3 is CASSQDRNSGSHNEQYF. For the CDR3, the DNA is TGTGCCAGCAGCCAAGATCGAAATAGCGGGTCACACAATGAGCAGTACTTC.

The CDR3 here is CASSQDRLGADTQYF. DNA for the CDR3: TGCGCCAGCAGCCAAGATCGGCTAGGCGCAGATACGCAGTATTTT. The chain has TRBV4-1 and TRBJ2-3; D not resolved. This CDR3 region has 15 residues. The germline CDR1 and CDR2 sequences are MGHRA and YSYEKL. V lost 0 bases, J lost 4 bases, and 11 bases lay in between.

This clonotype was observed a handful of times. The rearrangement joins TRBV20-1 to TRBJ1-5, with D maybe TRBD1 (6 bases). V gave up 1 base and J gave up 0 bases, with 10 bases separating them. CDR1 DFQATT and CDR2 SNEGSKA come from the germline V gene (reference sequence). The CDR3 covers 15 residues. DNA of the CDR3: TGCAGTGCTAGAGTCCCACAGGGTAGCAATCAGCCCCAGCATTTT. This sequence encodes CSARVPQGSNQPQHF.

The chain has TRBV20-1 and TRBJ2-3; TRBD2 agrees at 7 bases. Looked up from germline, CDR1 is DFQATT and CDR2 is SNEGSKA (reference sequence). This CDR3 comprises 14 residues. V trimming: 4 bases; J trimming: 0 bases; junction bases outside the gene matches: 4. The CDR3 DNA sequence: TGCAGTGCTACCTATAGCGGGAGCACAGATACGCAGTATTTT. This codes for CSATYSGSTDTQYF.

Comments on this clonotype: This may be a read error: a much more frequent sequence differs by one nucleotide. The chain has TRBV5-1 and TRBJ1-5, with a weak D call TRBD1 (5 bases). The CDR3 spans 14 residues. Germline loops: CDR1 SGHRS, CDR2 YFSETQ. The DNA of the CDR3 is TGCGCCAGCAGCTTGGAGGGACCCAATCAGCCCCGGCATTTT. This encodes CASSLEGPNQPRHF. The full variable domain, its missing parts supplied by reference TRBV5-1 and TRBJ1-5, is KAGVTQTPRYLIKTRGQQVTLSCSPISGHRSVSWYQQTPGQGLQFLFEYFSETQRNKGNFPGRFSGRQFSNSRSEMNVSTLELGDSALYLCASSLEGPNQPRHFGDGTRLSIL.

The chain uses TRBV5-1 and TRBJ2-5, with 15 nucleotides matching TRBD2. Matching the DNA end better, TRBJ2-7 makes the J call doubtful. This CDR3 is built from 14 residues. The germline gives CDR1 SGHRS, CDR2 YFSETQ. The CDR3 loop reads CASSAGLAGGEQYF. CDR3 nucleotide sequence: TGCGCCAGCAGCGCGGGACTAGCGGGAGGCGAGCAGTACTTC.

This clonotype turned up a few times. The gene calls are TRBV20-1 and TRBJ1-2; D unresolved. Germline loops: CDR1 DFQATT, CDR2 SNEGSKA (reference sequence). V gave up 0 bases and J gave up 2 bases, with 13 bases separating them. The CDR3 consists of 15 residues. The CDR3 protein is CSARDLRVGNYGYTF. CDR3 sequence (DNA): TGCAGTGCTAGAGATTTGAGGGTAGGAAACTATGGCTACACCTTC.

This clonotype occurred a few times. The J gene is TRBJ1-1, the V gene TRBV29-1, with no clear D. From germline, CDR1 is SQVTM and CDR2 ANQGSEA. This CDR3 is built from 14 residues. V lost 7 bases and J lost 4, with 19 bases in between. CDR3 sequence (DNA): TGCAGCGCCCTGCCCAGGAGAGGCGTCACTGAAGCTTTCTTT. Amino acid sequence: CSALPRRGVTEAFF.

V and J are TRBV13 and TRBJ1-1; no clear D gene. The germline CDR1 and CDR2 sequences are PRHDT and FYEKMQ (reference sequence). Trimming took off 3 bases at V and 4 bases at J, with 12 bases between the two ends. This CDR3 is 14 amino acids long. CDR3 DNA: TGTGCCAGCAGCTTCTTTGGCTTTAGCACTGAAGCTTTCTTT. The encoded protein is CASSFFGFSTEAFF.

V usage is TRBV5-1 and J usage is TRBJ2-3; 7 bases are shared with TRBD2. Germline V gene data show CDR1 as SGHRS and CDR2 as YFSETQ. The J segment lost 2 bases and the V segment lost 6 bases, leaving 12 bases of the junction unmatched. The CDR3 is 16 residues long. In DNA, the CDR3 is TGCGCCAGCAACTTCGGCCTAGCGGACAACACAGATACGCAGTATTTT. It is translated as CASNFGLADNTDTQYF. The full variable domain, its missing parts supplied by reference TRBV5-1 and TRBJ2-3, is KAGVTQTPRYLIKTRGQQVTLSCSPISGHRSVSWYQQTPGQGLQFLFEYFSETQRNKGNFPGRFSGRQFSNSRSEMNVSTLELGDSALYLCASNFGLADNTDTQYFGPGTRLTVL.

The rearrangement joins TRBV5-8 to TRBJ1-1, with no clear D. CDR1 and CDR2 (germline): SGHTS, YDEGEE. The CDR3 is 11 residues long. V was pared by 6 bases and J by 7 bases, with 10 bases between. The CDR3 DNA sequence: TGTGCCAGCAAGAGGAAGATTGAAGCTTTCTTT. It specifies CASKRKIEAFF.

The chain couples TRBV4-2 to TRBJ1-5; D unclear. Germline CDR1 and CDR2: LGHNA and YNFKEQ. This CDR3 is built from 19 residues. V was cut by 0 bases and J by 1 base, with 19 bases left in between. Written as DNA, the CDR3 is TGTGCCAGCAGCCAAGATCTGACACAGTTGGGGATCAGCAATCAGCCCCAGCATTTT. Its translation is CASSQDLTQLGISNQPQHF.

The chain recombines TRBV11-2 with TRBJ2-5; TRBD2 aligns across 8 bases. Germline values: CDR1 SGHAT, CDR2 FQNNGV. J lost 1 base, V lost 5 bases, and 18 bases had no gene match. The CDR3 is 19 amino acids. The CDR3 here is CASSPFSARAGVIQETQYF. The DNA of the CDR3 is TGTGCCAGCAGCCCTTTCTCCGCACGAGCGGGAGTAATCCAAGAGACCCAGTACTTC.